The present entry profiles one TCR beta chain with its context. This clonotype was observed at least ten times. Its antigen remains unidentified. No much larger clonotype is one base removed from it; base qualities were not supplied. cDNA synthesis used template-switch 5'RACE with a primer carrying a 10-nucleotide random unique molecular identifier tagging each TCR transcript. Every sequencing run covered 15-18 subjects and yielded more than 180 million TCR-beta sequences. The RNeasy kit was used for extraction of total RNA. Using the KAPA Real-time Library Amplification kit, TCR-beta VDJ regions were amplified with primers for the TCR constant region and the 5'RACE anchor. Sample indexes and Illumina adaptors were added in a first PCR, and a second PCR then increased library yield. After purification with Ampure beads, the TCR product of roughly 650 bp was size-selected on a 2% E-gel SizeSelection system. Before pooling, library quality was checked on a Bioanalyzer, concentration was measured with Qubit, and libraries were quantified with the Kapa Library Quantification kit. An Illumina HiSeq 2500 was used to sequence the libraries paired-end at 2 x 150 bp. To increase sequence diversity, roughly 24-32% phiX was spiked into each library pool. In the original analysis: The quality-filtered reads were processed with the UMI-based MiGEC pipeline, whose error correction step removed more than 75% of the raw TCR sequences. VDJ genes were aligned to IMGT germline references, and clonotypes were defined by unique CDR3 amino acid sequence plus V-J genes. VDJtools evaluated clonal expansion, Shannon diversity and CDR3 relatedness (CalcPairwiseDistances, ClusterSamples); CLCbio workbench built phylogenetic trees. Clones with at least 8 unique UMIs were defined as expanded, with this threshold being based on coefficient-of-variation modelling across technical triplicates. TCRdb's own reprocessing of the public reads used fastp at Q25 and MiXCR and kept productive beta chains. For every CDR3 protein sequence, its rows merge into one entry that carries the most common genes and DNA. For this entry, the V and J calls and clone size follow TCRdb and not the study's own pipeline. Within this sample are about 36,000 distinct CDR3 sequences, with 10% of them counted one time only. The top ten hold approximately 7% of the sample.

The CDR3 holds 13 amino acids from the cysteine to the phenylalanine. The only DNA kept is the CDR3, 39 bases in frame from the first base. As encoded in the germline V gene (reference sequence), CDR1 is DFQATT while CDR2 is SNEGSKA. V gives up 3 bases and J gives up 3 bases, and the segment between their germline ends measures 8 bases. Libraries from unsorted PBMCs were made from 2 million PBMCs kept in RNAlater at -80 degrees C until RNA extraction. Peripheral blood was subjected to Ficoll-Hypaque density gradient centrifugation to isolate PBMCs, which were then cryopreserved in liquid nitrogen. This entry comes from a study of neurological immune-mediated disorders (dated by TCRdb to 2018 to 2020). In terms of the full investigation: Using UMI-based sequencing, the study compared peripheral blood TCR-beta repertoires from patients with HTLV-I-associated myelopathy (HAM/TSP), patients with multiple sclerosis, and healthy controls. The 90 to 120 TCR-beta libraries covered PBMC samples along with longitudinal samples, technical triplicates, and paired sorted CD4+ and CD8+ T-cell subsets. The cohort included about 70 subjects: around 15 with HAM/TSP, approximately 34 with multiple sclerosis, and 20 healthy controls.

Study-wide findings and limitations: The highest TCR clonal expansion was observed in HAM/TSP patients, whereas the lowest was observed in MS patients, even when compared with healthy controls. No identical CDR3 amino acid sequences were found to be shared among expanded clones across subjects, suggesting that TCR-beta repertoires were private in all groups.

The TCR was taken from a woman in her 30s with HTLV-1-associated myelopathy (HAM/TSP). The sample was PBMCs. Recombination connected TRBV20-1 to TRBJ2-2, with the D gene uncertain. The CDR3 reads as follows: CSASVSDTGELFF. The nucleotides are TGCAGTGCTAGTGTCAGTGACACCGGGGAGCTGTTTTTT.